Listed below are T cell receptor beta chains from one sample, sequenced in a study of T cell repertoires in cytomegalovirus infection. Via MiXCR, TCRdb re-called the reads, giving one row per CDR3 protein. The data contain around 230,000 distinct CDR3 sequences, 38% of them singletons. No antigen has been assigned to these receptors. Sequenced material: CD8+ T cells from cultured PBMCs, taken from culture after CMV antigen stimulation. These receptors were taken from a human donor in good health (CMV status not recorded). Some clones in this sample may be carry-over from other donors' samples. The CDR3 runs from the conserved cysteine through the conserved F or W. D genes are given only for firm matches. Expanded clones are given a class, and other clones once, few, many or no size at all.

V,size,J,D,DNA,CDR3
TRBV24-1,NA,TRBJ2-1,TRBD2,TGTGCCACCAGTGACCTTAGCGGGAATGAGGGCAATGAGCAGTTCTTC,CATSDLSGNEGNEQFF
TRBV5-6,NA,TRBJ2-1,NA,TGTGCCAGCAGCAACTCAGGGAGGACATACAATGAGCAGTTCTTC,CASSNSGRTYNEQFF
TRBV15,NA,TRBJ2-1,TRBD2,TGTGCCACCAGCAACAGGCGGGATAGCGGGGCTTCCTACAATGAGCAGTTCTTC,CATSNRRDSGASYNEQFF
TRBV7-8,NA,TRBJ2-1,NA,TGTGCCAGCAGCCCCTCTAGCGTCCACAATGAGCAGTTCTTC,CASSPSSVHNEQFF
TRBV6-2/TRBV6-3,NA,TRBJ1-5,NA,TGTGCCAGCAGTTACATTGGGCCGCCCCAGCATTTT,CASSYIGPPQHF
TRBV6-6,NA,TRBJ1-1,TRBD1,TGTGCCAGCAGTTATAGAGGGGGCAATGAAGCTTTCTTT,CASSYRGGNEAFF
TRBV7-9,few,TRBJ1-2,NA,TGTGCCAGCAGCCCCCCGACCCACCCATGGGGCTACACCTTC,CASSPPTHPWGYTF
TRBV27,few,TRBJ2-7,NA,TGTGCCAGCAGTCTTCCTAATGCCTACGAGCAGTACTTC,CASSLPNAYEQYF
TRBV27,few,TRBJ1-4,NA,TGTGCCAGCAGTCTAACCCTGGGAGAAAAACTGTTTTTT,CASSLTLGEKLFF
TRBV7-4,NA,TRBJ2-3,NA,TGTGCCAGCAGCTTCCCCGATCTGATAAACAGGACAGATACGCAGTATTTT,CASSFPDLINRTDTQYF
TRBV6-5,NA,TRBJ2-7,NA,TGTGCCAGCAGTATAGGACAGCTCTACAAGCAGTACTTC,CASSIGQLYKQYF
TRBV28,few,TRBJ2-7,TRBD2,TGTGCCAGCAGTTTCGGGGGGGGGGCTCTAAGCTCCTACGAGCAGTACTTC,CASSFGGGALSSYEQYF
TRBV12-3/TRBV12-4,NA,TRBJ2-1,NA,TGTGCCAGCAGGTTACAGCGTTACAATGAGCAGTTCTTC,CASRLQRYNEQFF
TRBV7-6,many,TRBJ2-7,NA,TGTGCCAGCAGCCCAGGGGCCAGGTGGTACGAGCAGTACTTC,CASSPGARWYEQYF
TRBV4-1,NA,TRBJ2-1,TRBD2,TGCGCCAGCAGCCAAGTTCCCGGGACTAGCTGGGATGGAGAGCAGTTCTTC,CASSQVPGTSWDGEQFF
TRBV3-1,once,TRBJ1-1,TRBD1,TGTGCCAGCAGCCAAGATTCAGGGGGAAACACTGAAGCTTTCTTT,CASSQDSGGNTEAFF
TRBV27,NA,TRBJ2-1,NA,TGTGCCAGCAGTTTATCCAGGCTCCATGAGCAGTTCTTC,CASSLSRLHEQFF
TRBV4-1,few,TRBJ1-2,NA,TGCGCCAGCAGCCCAGGACAGAGGAACTATGGCTACACCTTC,CASSPGQRNYGYTF
TRBV29-1,few,TRBJ2-7,NA,TGCAGCGTTTCACATGGGGAGCAGTACTTC,CSVSHGEQYF
TRBV27,NA,TRBJ1-4,NA,TGTGCCAGCAGTACCTACGCAACTAATGAAAAACTGTTTTTT,CASSTYATNEKLFF
TRBV12-3/TRBV12-4,few,TRBJ1-2,NA,TGTGCCAGCAACGATCCCCTGAGGGGGTATAGTGGCTACACCTTC,CASNDPLRGYSGYTF
TRBV6-5,many,TRBJ1-1,NA,TGTGCCAGCAGTTACTACTATCTCGGCCCGAACACTGAAGCTTTCTTT,CASSYYYLGPNTEAFF
TRBV12-3/TRBV12-4,few,TRBJ2-1,TRBD2,TGTGCCAGCAGCCCTCTGGGCGGGAGGATCTCATACGGGTTCTTC,CASSPLGGRISYGFF
TRBV7-9,NA,TRBJ1-2,NA,TGTGCCAGCAGCTCCATTCCGGGGAAAGGCTACACCTTC,CASSSIPGKGYTF
TRBV6-6,NA,TRBJ2-7,TRBD1,TGTGCCAGCAGTTACTCGTGGACAGGGGGCTACGAGCAGTACTTC,CASSYSWTGGYEQYF
TRBV9,NA,TRBJ2-5,TRBD2,TGTGCCAGCAGCGGAAACAATAGCGGGGGGGGTAGACGAGAGACCCAGTACTTC,CASSGNNSGGGRRETQYF
TRBV7-9,few,TRBJ1-1,NA,TGTGCCAGCAGCTTAGTCCGGGGGGCAACTGAAGCTTTCTTT,CASSLVRGATEAFF
TRBV6-6,few,TRBJ1-1,NA,TGTGCCAGCAGCCCGATCAGGGGCACTGAAGCTTTCTTT,CASSPIRGTEAFF
TRBV6-5,few,TRBJ1-6,NA,TGTGCCAGCAGTTGGGCCAGGGGATACGGTTCACCCCTCCACTTT,CASSWARGYGSPLHF
TRBV29-1,few,TRBJ2-7,TRBD2,TGCAGCGTTGAAGGGATAGCGGGGGGACCCTACGAGCAGTACTTC,CSVEGIAGGPYEQYF
TRBV12-3/TRBV12-4,few,TRBJ1-1,NA,TGTGCCAGCAGCCCCTCGGGGGGTGGGAACACTGAAGCTTTCTTT,CASSPSGGGNTEAFF
TRBV2,NA,TRBJ2-7,TRBD2,TGTGCCAGCAGTGAAACTAGCGGGAGGGCCGAGTTTAGCGAGCAGTACTTC,CASSETSGRAEFSEQYF
TRBV12-3/TRBV12-4,few,TRBJ2-5,NA,TGTGCCAGCAGTTTATCGGGGGCCGACCAAGAGACCCAGTACTTC,CASSLSGADQETQYF
TRBV12-3/TRBV12-4,many,TRBJ1-1,NA,TGTGCCAGCAGCCAAGGGAAGGGGAGGACTGAAGCTTTCTTT,CASSQGKGRTEAFF
TRBV11-3,NA,TRBJ2-5,TRBD1,TGTGCCAGCAGCCCGGGGACAGGGGTAGCAGAGACCCAGTACTTC,CASSPGTGVAETQYF
TRBV12-3/TRBV12-4,NA,TRBJ2-7,TRBD1,TGTGCCAGCAGTTTAATTCGACAGGGAGTCTACGAGCAGTACTTC,CASSLIRQGVYEQYF
TRBV6-2/TRBV6-3,many,TRBJ2-1,NA,TGTGCCAGCCTTTACTCCGGGTCTAAGGAGCAGTTCTTC,CASLYSGSKEQFF
TRBV5-6,NA,TRBJ1-1,NA,TGTGCCAGCAGCCCCGAGGGCCAGGGGACTGAAGCTTTCTTT,CASSPEGQGTEAFF
TRBV7-2,many,TRBJ2-1,NA,TGTGCCACCACCCGCTTGGGCTCCTACAATGAGCAGTTCTTC,CATTRLGSYNEQFF
TRBV27,NA,TRBJ2-1,TRBD1,TGTGCCAGCAGTTCTGGGACAGGGAATCTCAATGAGCAGTTCTTC,CASSSGTGNLNEQFF
TRBV7-9,NA,TRBJ2-5,NA,TGTGCCAGCACCTCCCGGGGATTTCGGGAGCGGGCCGGAGAGACCCAGTACTTC,CASTSRGFRERAGETQYF
TRBV6-5,few,TRBJ2-3,TRBD1,TGTGCCAGCAGCCCCGGACAGGGGCCAAGCGGTGATACGCAGTATTTT,CASSPGQGPSGDTQYF
TRBV4-1,NA,TRBJ2-1,NA,TGCGCCAGCAGCCAAGATGACTCTTACAATGAGCAGTTCTTC,CASSQDDSYNEQFF
TRBV7-9,NA,TRBJ2-7,TRBD1,TGTGCCAGCAGCTCCTCAGGGGGCCAAAACTACGAGCAGTACTTC,CASSSSGGQNYEQYF
TRBV11-2,NA,TRBJ1-6,NA,TGTGCCAGCAGCTTAGCGGACATTTCGGCCCTCCACTTT,CASSLADISALHF
TRBV4-1,few,TRBJ2-5,NA,TGCGCCAGCAGCCAAGGATGGGGGGCCCAAGAGACCCAGTACTTC,CASSQGWGAQETQYF
TRBV3-1,NA,TRBJ2-1,NA,TGTGCCAGCAGCCAAGATCACGGAAACAATGAGCAGTTCTTC,CASSQDHGNNEQFF